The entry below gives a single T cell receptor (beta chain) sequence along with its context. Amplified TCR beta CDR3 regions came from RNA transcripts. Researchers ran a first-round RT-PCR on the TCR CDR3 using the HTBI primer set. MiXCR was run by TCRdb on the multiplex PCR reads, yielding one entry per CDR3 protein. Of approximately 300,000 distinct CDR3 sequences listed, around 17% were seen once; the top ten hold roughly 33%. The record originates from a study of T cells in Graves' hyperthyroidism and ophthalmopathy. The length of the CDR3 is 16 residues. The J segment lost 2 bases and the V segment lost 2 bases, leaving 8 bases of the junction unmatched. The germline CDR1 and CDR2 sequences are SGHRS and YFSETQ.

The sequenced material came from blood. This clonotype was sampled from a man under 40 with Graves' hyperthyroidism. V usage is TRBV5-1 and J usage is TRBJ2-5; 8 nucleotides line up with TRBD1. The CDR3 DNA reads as TGCGCCAGCAGCTTCCCTCGGACAGGGATTCAAGAGACCCAGTACTTC. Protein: CASSFPRTGIQETQYF.